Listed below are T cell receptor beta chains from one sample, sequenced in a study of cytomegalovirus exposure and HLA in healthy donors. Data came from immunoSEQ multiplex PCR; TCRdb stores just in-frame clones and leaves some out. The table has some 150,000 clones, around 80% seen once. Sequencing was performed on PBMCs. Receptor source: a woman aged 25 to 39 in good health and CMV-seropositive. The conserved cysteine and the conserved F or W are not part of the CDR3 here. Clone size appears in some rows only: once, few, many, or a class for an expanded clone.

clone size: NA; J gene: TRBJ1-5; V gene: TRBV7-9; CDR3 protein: ASSDLTRGRSNQPQH
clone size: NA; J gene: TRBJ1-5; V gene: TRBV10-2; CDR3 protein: ASSESGAGGAFGQPQH
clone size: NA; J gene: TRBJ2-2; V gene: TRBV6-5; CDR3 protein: ASSYEGGGTGELF
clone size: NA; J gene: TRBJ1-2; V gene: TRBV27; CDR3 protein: ASRAQALSYGYT
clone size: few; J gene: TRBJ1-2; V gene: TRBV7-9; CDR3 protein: ASSPRPEDYGYT
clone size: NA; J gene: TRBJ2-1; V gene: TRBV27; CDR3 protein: ASSFEGPGHNEQF
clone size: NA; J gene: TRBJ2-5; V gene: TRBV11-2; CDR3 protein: ASSPLAWRERETQY
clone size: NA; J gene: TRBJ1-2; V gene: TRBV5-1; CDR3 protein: ASSPQPQGTNYGYT
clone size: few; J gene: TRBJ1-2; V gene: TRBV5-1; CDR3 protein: ASSLEGRSHGYT
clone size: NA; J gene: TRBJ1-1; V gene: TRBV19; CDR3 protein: ASSFYGQGDTEAF
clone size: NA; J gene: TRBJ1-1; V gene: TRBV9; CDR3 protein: ASSVEAGGEAF
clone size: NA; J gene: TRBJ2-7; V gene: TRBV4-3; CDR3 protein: ASSQQQGRSYEQY
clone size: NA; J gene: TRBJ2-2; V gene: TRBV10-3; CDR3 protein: AISETGVTGELF
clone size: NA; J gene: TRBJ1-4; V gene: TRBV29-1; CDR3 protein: SASRTGEVEKLF
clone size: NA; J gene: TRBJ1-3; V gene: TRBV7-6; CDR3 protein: ASSSAGPGNTIY
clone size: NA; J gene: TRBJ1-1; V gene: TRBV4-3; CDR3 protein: ASSQDGTGGSTEAF
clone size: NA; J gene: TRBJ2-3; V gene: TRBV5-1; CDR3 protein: ASSGGAGTDTQY
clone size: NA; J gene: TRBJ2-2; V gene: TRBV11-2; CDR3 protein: ASSPEAREILEGTGELF
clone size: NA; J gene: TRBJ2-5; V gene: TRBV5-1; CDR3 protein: ASSIGTSGGSETQY
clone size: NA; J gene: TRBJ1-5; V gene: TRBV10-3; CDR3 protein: AISGQGGNQPQH
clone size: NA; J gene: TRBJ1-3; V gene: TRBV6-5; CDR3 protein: ASSSGMISGNTIY
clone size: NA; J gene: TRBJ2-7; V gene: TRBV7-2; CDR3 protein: ASSLAILRQGLGSHEQY
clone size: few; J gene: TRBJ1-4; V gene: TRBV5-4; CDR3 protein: ASSLAGRGDEKLF
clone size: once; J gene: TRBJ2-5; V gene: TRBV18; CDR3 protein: ASSRESSGTGFRETQY
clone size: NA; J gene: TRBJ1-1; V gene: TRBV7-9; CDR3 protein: ASSHRDLPNTEAF
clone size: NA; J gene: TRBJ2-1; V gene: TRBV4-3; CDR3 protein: ASSQDDSFYNEQF
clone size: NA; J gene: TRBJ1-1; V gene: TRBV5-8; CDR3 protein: ASSPRFSASYTEAF
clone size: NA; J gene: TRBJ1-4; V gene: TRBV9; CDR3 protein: ASSVGPHQGGEKLF
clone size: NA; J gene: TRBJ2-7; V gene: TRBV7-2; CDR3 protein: ASSRTGTGDYEQY
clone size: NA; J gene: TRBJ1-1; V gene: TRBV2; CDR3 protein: ASSEQGNTEAF
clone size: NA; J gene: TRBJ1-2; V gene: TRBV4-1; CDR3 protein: ASSQSGTGSGYT
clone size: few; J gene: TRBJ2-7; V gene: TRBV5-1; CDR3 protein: ASSGGLAGDEQY
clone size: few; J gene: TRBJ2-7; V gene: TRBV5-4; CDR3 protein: ASSLRPGETYEQY
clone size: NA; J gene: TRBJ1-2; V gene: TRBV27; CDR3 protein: ASSTRAGGDGYT
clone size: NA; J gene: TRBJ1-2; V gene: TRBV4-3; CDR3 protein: ASSPARDRVYGYT
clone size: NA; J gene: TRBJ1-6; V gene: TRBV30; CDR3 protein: AWSVLPIPGESPLH
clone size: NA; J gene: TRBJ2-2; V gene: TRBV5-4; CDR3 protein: ASSFPGQGRTGELF
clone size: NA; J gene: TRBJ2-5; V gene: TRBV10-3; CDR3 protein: AISESELAGGETQY
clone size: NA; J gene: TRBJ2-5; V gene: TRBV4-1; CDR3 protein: ASSQDLTDEETQY
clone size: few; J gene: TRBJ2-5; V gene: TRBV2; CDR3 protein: ASSERTDQETQY
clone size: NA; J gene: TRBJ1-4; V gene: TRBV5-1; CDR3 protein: ASSQGANEKLF
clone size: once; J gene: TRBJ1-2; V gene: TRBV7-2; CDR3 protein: ASSSRGNGYT
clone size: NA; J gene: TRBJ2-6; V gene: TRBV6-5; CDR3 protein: ASSYLQSGANVLT
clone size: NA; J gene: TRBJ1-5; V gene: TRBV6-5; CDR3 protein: ATSTGDGSQPQH
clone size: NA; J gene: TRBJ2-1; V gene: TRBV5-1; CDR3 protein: ASSPGLAEEQF
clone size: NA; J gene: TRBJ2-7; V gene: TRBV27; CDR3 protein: ASSFQGASNEQY
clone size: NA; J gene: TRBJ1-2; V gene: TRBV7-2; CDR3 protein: ASSLLNYGYT
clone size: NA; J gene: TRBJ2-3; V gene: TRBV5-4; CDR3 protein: ASSLDPGGQDTQY
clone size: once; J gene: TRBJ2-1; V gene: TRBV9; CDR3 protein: ASSVALAGAGDDEQF
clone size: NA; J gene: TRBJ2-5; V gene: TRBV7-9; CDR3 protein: ASSPGTSGGTTQETQY
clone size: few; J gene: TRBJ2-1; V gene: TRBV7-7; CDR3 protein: ASSPGLAGSSYNEQF
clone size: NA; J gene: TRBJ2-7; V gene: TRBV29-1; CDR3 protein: SGQTGDGYEQY
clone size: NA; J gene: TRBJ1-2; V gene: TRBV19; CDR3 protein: ASSNQAQGTYGYT
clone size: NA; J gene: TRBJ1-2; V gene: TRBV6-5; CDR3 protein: ASSYSTGNGYT
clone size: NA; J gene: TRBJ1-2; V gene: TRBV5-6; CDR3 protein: ASSLRQDYGYT
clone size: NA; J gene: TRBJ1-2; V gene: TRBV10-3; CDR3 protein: AISDRYGYT
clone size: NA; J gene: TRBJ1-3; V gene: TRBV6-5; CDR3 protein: ASSSTGAGNTIY